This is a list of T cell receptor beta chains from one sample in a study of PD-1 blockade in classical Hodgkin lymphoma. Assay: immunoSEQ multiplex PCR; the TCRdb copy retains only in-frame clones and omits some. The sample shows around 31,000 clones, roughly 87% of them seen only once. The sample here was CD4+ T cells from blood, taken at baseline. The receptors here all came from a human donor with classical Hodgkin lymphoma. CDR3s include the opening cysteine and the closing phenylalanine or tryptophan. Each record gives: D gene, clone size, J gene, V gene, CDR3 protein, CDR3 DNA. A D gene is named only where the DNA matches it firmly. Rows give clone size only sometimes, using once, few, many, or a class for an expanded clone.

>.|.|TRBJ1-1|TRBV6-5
CASSPPTFAEAFF
TGTGCCAGCAGCCCCCCGACTTTCGCTGAAGCTTTCTTT
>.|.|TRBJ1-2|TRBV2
CASSEARQGYGYTF
TGTGCCAGCAGTGAAGCCCGCCAGGGTTACGGCTACACCTTC
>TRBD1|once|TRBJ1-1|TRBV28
CASSSPGDSYEAFF
TGTGCCAGCAGTTCCCCTGGGGACAGTTATGAAGCTTTCTTT
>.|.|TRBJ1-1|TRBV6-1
CASSEDRWEEGDTEAFF
TGTGCCAGCAGTGAAGATCGGTGGGAGGAAGGGGACACTGAAGCTTTCTTT
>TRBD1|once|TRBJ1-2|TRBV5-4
CASSLELGQASYGYTF
TGTGCCAGCAGCTTGGAACTAGGACAGGCATCCTATGGCTACACCTTC
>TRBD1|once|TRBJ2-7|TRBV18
CASSPPGQGRYEQYF
TGTGCCAGCTCACCACCGGGACAGGGTCGGTACGAGCAGTACTTC
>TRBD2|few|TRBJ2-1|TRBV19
CASSIEGLAAYNEQFF
TGTGCCAGTAGTATAGAGGGACTAGCGGCCTACAATGAGCAGTTCTTC
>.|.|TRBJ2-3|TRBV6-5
CASSYSGARTDTQYF
TGTGCCAGCAGTTACTCAGGGGCCCGCACAGATACGCAGTATTTT
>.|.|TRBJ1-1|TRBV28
CASSLAVDTEAFF
TGTGCCAGCAGTCTGGCAGTCGACACTGAAGCTTTCTTT
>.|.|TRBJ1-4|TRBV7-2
CASSSGVNEKLFF
TGTGCCAGCAGCTCTGGGGTTAATGAAAAACTGTTTTTT
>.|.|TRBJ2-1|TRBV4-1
CASSVRTGDEQFF
TGCGCCAGCAGCGTCCGAACAGGTGATGAGCAGTTCTTC
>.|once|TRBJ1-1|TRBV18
CASSQGTNTEAFF
TGTGCCAGCTCCCAGGGAACTAACACTGAAGCTTTCTTT
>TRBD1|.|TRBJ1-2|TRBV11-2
CASSSPGGSNYGYTF
TGTGCCAGCAGCTCGCCAGGGGGGTCAAACTATGGCTACACCTTC
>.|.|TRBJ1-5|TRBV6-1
CASSKDRRGGNQPQHF
TGTGCCAGCAGTAAAGACAGGCGAGGGGGCAATCAGCCCCAGCATTTT
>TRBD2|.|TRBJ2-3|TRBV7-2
CASSPFAGGVTDTQYF
TGTGCCAGCAGCCCTTTTGCGGGAGGGGTCACAGATACGCAGTATTTT
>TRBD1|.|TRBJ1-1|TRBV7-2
CASSTGQGGTEAFF
TGTGCCAGCAGCACGGGACAGGGGGGGACTGAAGCTTTCTTT
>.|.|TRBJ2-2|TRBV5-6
CASSLLDTGELFF
TGTGCCAGCAGCCTCTTAGACACCGGGGAGCTGTTTTTT
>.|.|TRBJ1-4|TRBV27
CASSLSRDEKLFF
TGTGCCAGCAGTTTATCGAGGGACGAAAAACTGTTTTTT
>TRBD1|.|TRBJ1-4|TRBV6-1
CASSGPQGAPNEKLFF
TGTGCCAGCAGTGGCCCTCAGGGGGCGCCTAATGAAAAACTGTTTTTT
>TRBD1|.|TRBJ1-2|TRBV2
CASRTRTGGYGYTF
TGTGCCAGCAGGACAAGGACAGGGGGCTATGGCTACACCTTC
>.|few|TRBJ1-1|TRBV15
CATSRATGTPNTEAFF
TGTGCCACCAGCAGAGCGACCGGGACACCAAACACTGAAGCTTTCTTT
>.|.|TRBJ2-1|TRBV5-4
CASSFTSTSSYNEQFF
TGTGCCAGCAGCTTTACAAGCACCTCCTCCTACAATGAGCAGTTCTTC
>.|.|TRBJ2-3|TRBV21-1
CASSKEEVDLVNTQYF
TGTGCCAGCAGCAAAGAGGAAGTGGACTTAGTAAATACGCAGTATTTT
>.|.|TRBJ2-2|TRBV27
CASGRPGLTGELFF
TGTGCCAGCGGGAGACCAGGACTCACCGGGGAGCTGTTTTTT
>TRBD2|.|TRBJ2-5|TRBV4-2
CASSQDLAGGRSQETQYF
TGTGCCAGCAGCCAGGACCTAGCGGGAGGGAGATCCCAAGAGACCCAGTACTTC
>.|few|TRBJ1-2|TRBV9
CASSGDSYSNYGYTF
TGTGCCAGCAGCGGCGACAGCTACTCTAACTATGGCTACACCTTC
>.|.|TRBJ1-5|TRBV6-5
CASRPGHRNQPQHF
TGTGCCAGCAGACCGGGACACCGCAATCAGCCCCAGCATTTT
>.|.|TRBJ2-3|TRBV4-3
CASSQYGTGSDTQYF
TGCGCCAGCAGCCAGTACGGGACGGGGTCAGATACGCAGTATTTT
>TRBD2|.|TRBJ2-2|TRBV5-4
CASSNALREGPGGELFF
TGTGCCAGCAGCAACGCACTCCGGGAGGGGCCGGGCGGGGAGCTGTTTTTT
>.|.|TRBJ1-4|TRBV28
CASSPHSGGRGEKLFF
TGTGCCAGCAGCCCTCATAGCGGGGGGCGGGGTGAAAAACTGTTTTTT
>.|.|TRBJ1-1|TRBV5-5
CASSLDRANTEAFF
TGTGCCAGCAGCTTGGACAGGGCGAACACTGAAGCTTTCTTT
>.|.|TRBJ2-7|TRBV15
CATSRGSVSSYEQYF
TGTGCCACCAGCAGAGGATCAGTCTCATCCTACGAGCAGTACTTC
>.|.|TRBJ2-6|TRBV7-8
CASSPYSLTVSGANVLTF
TGTGCCAGCAGCCCATACTCCCTGACCGTCTCTGGGGCCAACGTCCTGACTTTC
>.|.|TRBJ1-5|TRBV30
CAWSAGFNSNQPQHF
TGTGCCTGGAGCGCCGGGTTTAATAGCAATCAGCCCCAGCATTTT
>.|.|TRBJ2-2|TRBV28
CASSLELANTGELFF
TGTGCCAGCAGTTTAGAACTCGCGAACACCGGGGAGCTGTTTTTT
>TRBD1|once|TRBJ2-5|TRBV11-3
CASSLGDRGKMETQYF
TGTGCCAGCAGCTTAGGGGACAGGGGGAAGATGGAGACCCAGTACTTC
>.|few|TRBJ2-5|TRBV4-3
CASSQVLGETQYF
TGCGCCAGCAGCCAAGTGCTGGGAGAGACCCAGTACTTC
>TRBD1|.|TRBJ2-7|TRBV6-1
CASSIGQGAVGQYF
TGTGCCAGCAGCATAGGACAGGGTGCCGTGGGGCAGTACTTC
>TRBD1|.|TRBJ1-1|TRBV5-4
CASSGQGGNTEAFF
TGTGCCAGCAGCGGACAGGGGGGGAACACTGAAGCTTTCTTT
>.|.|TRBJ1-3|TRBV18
CASSEATSGNTIYF
TGTGCCAGCTCAGAAGCAACCTCTGGAAACACCATATATTTT
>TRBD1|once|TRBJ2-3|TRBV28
CASVTGGLSTDTQYF
TGTGCCAGCGTCACAGGGGGCCTTAGCACAGATACGCAGTATTTT
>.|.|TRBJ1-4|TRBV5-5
CASSLGGLGEKLFF
TGTGCCAGCAGCTTGGGCGGGCTCGGTGAAAAACTGTTTTTT
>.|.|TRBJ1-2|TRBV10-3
CAISESEKANYGYTF
TGTGCCATCAGTGAGTCTGAAAAAGCTAACTATGGCTACACCTTC
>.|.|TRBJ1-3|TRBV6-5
CASSYAQGPGNTIYF
TGTGCCAGCAGTTACGCCCAGGGCCCTGGAAACACCATATATTTT
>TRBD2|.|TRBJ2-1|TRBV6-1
CASSERKASGTSSYNEQFF
TGTGCCAGCAGTGAAAGAAAAGCTAGCGGGACGAGCTCCTACAATGAGCAGTTCTTC